The text below deals with one TCR beta chain. Other DNA sequences within the sample encode an identical CDR3. In the authors' workflow: It was from reference gene primer amplification that nucleated cell counts were estimated. Sequenced by immunoSEQ multiplex PCR; TCRdb stores in-frame clones only, minus some. The DNA was the basis for D and trimming; V, J and clone size are from that table. The sample holds about 420,000 clones, approximately 90% seen once. The sample is drawn from a study of blood T cell repertoires in COVID-19. The length of the CDR3 is 14 residues. Trimming shortened V by 2 bases and J by 4 bases, and 9 bases separated the two germline ends. Looked up from germline, CDR1 is MNHEY and CDR2 is SMNVEV (reference sequence). It was during active infection that Seattle patients were enrolled and then longitudinally followed.

The clonotype originates from a man aged 18-30 years with COVID-19, enrolled during active disease. The chain employs TRBV27 and TRBJ1-5, with a tentative D call TRBD1 (5 bases). Sequencing was done on a sample of peripheral blood. The DNA for the CDR3 is TGTGCCAGCAGTTTAACCGGGGGTAATCAGCCCCAGCATTTT. It is translated as CASSLTGGNQPQHF.